The 32 T cell receptor beta chains presented below share a single source sample, sequenced in a study of T cells in tumors after PD-1 blockade. The assay was immunoSEQ multiplex PCR, and TCRdb's table has in-frame clones only and misses some. This table has 20,000 to 25,000 clones, around 80% appearing once. The sequences come from PBMCs, collected before anti-PD-1 treatment. All receptors come from a human donor with basal cell carcinoma.

The J gene is TRBJ2-1, the V gene TRBV5-1; 9 nucleotides match TRBD2. Trimming took 5 bases from V and 10 from J; bases not matched to a gene: 16. Germline CDR1 reads SGHRS; CDR2 reads YFSETQ. This CDR3 spans 16 amino acids. The CDR3 bases are TGCGCCAGCAGGCCGGAGGGTCGGGCTAGCGGGAAAGAGCAGTTCTTC. Residues: CASRPEGRASGKEQFF. The full variable domain, completed using reference TRBV5-1 and TRBJ2-1, is KAGVTQTPRYLIKTRGQQVTLSCSPISGHRSVSWYQQTPGQGLQFLFEYFSETQRNKGNFPGRFSGRQFSNSRSEMNVSTLELGDSALYLCASRPEGRASGKEQFFGPGTRLTVL.

This chain joins TRBV6-5 and TRBJ1-5; 7 bases match TRBD1. With 6 bases clipped from V and 4 bases from J, the junction kept 3 bases outside the gene matches. The CDR3 runs to 13 residues. CDR1 and CDR2 (germline): MNHEY, SVGAGI. The CDR3 nucleotides are TGTGCCAGCAGACGGGACAGAAATCAGCCCCAGCATTTT. Its protein product is CASRRDRNQPQHF.

The CDR3 DNA reads TGTGCCAGCAGCTTAGCCAAGCGGCCTCCCGGGGAGCTGTTTTTT. It yields the protein CASSLAKRPPGELFF. The rearrangement uses TRBV7-7 and TRBJ2-2; possibly TRBD2 for D (5 bases). There are 15 residues in the CDR3. Germline loops: CDR1 SSHAT, CDR2 FNYEAQ (reference sequence). V dropped 0 bases and J dropped 6 bases, with 11 bases sitting between them.

This clone was counted only a few times. This chain uses TRBV2 with TRBJ2-1; 11 nucleotides align to TRBD1. J gave up 0 bases and V 9 bases, and 4 bases lay outside the gene matches. The V gene's germline CDR1 is SNHLY and CDR2 FYNNEI. The CDR3 covers 15 residues. For the CDR3, the DNA is TGTGCCAGGGGAGGACAGGGGGCCTCCTACAATGAGCAGTTCTTC. Translated, it gives CARGGQGASYNEQFF.

The J gene is TRBJ2-3, the V gene TRBV6-7; either TRBD1 or TRBD2 may fit D (5 bases each). TRBV6-7 is treated as an ORF (open reading frame) with a function not yet certain. V shed 6 bases and J shed 3 bases, with 19 bases lying between them. The CDR3 runs 16 residues. This CDR3 reads CASSTGPTTATDTQYF. The CDR3 DNA follows: TGTGCCAGCAGCACGGGACCCACCACCGCGACAGATACGCAGTATTTT.

The chain recombines TRBV9 with TRBJ1-4; 9 bases fit TRBD1. The junction had 2 bases not matched to a gene; V was cut back by 4 bases and J by 1 base. The CDR3 spans 15 residues. Germline V gene sequence: CDR1 SGDLS, CDR2 YYNGEE. For the CDR3, the DNA is TGTGCCAGCAGCTCGACAGGGGGAACTAATGAAAAACTGTTTTTT. Protein: CASSSTGGTNEKLFF.

The CDR3 sequence is CASSRVLRSAVYYNEQFF. The DNA of the CDR3 is TGCGCCAGCAGCCGTGTACTAAGGAGCGCGGTGTACTACAATGAGCAGTTCTTC. V gene TRBV4-1 combines with J gene TRBJ2-1; no reliable D call. CDR1 and CDR2 (germline): MGHRA, YSYEKL. V lost 4 bases and J lost 3, with 22 bases in between. This CDR3 is 18 amino acids long.

This chain connects TRBV10-3 to TRBJ2-3; D unresolved. The CDR3 runs 14 residues. V was cut by 4 bases and J by 5 bases, with 13 bases left in between. The V gene's germline CDR1 is ENHRY and CDR2 SYGVKD. The CDR3 bases are TGTGCCATCAGTGGACTCTCTACAAAAGATACGCAGTATTTT. Translated, it gives CAISGLSTKDTQYF.

The chain carries TRBV6-1 and TRBJ2-3; D remains unclear. The germline V and J ends were trimmed by 3 bases and 2 bases, with 6 bases remaining between them. CDR3 size: 13 residues. Germline-derived CDR1 and CDR2 are MNHNS and SASEGT. The CDR3 loop reads CASSEDATDTQYF. Here the CDR3 DNA reads TGTGCCAGCAGTGAGGACGCCACAGATACGCAGTATTTT.

Only one count was recorded for this clone. The gene calls are TRBV6-1 and TRBJ1-2, with D hard to call. The CDR3 loop spans 13 amino acids. The V end was cut by 0 bases, the J end by 10 bases, with 12 bases between. Germline-derived CDR1 and CDR2 are MNHNS and SASEGT. The CDR3 is CASSEAGLKDYTF. In nucleotides, the CDR3 is TGTGCCAGCAGTGAAGCAGGGCTGAAAGACTACACCTTC.

J is TRBJ2-3 and V is TRBV19; no definite D call. Per the germline V gene, CDR1 is LNHDA and CDR2 is SQIVND (reference sequence). The CDR3 contains 11 residues. Trimming left V 3 bases short and J 4 bases short, with 2 bases between. The CDR3 loop reads CASSISDTQYF. CDR3 nucleotide sequence: TGTGCCAGTAGTATCTCAGATACGCAGTATTTT.

The gene calls are TRBV7-2 and TRBJ2-3; D is undetermined. This CDR3 has 14 residues. Trimming cost V 5 bases and J 1 base, with 10 bases left between them. Germline assignment: CDR1 SGHTA and CDR2 FQGNSA. The CDR3 sequence is CASSPYRGTDTQYF. DNA for the CDR3: TGTGCCAGCAGCCCGTATCGGGGCACAGATACGCAGTATTTT.

V and J are TRBV28 and TRBJ2-7, with D perhaps TRBD2 (5 bases). CDR3 size: 17 residues. Germline CDR1 reads MDHEN; CDR2 reads SYDVKM. Deletions cut 5 bases from V and 0 bases from J, with 20 bases between. The CDR3 is CASSTPRGPRSSYEQYF. DNA for the CDR3: TGTGCCAGCAGTACCCCTCGAGGGCCGCGGAGCTCCTACGAGCAGTACTTC.

The chain links TRBV14 to TRBJ2-1; 13 bases agree with TRBD2. The CDR3 consists of 13 residues. Unmatched junction bases numbered 5, after V lost 5 bases and J lost 13 bases. Germline CDR1 reads SGHDN; CDR2 reads FVKESK. CDR3 in DNA: TGTGCCAGCAGCACCGGACTAGCGGGAGCCCAGTTCTTC. It specifies CASSTGLAGAQFF.

The V call is TRBV6-5, the J call TRBJ2-4; D not certain. Trimming pared 10 bases from V and 0 bases from J, leaving 10 bases between. CDR3 length: 13 residues. The germline CDR1 and CDR2 sequences are MNHEY and SVGAGI. Written as DNA, the CDR3 is TGTGCCACCCAGACCGGAGCCAAAAACATTCAGTACTTC. It translates to CATQTGAKNIQYF.

The V call is TRBV18, the J call TRBJ1-6; D may be TRBD1 (5 bases). The CDR3 totals 17 residues. V was trimmed by 0 bases and J by 5 bases, leaving 14 bases between them. CDR1 is KGHSH, CDR2 LQKENI, per germline. CDR3: CASSPPWKGNHNSPLHF. CDR3 sequence (DNA): TGTGCCAGCTCACCACCGTGGAAGGGGAACCATAATTCACCCCTCCACTTT.

This chain links TRBV2 with TRBJ2-1; 9 bases line up with TRBD2. The CDR3 runs to 19 residues. V shed 11 bases, J shed 0 bases, and the junction held 20 bases outside the gene matches. The germline gives CDR1 SNHLY, CDR2 FYNNEI. CDR3 in amino acids: CACCHGGAREGSSYNEQFF. The CDR3 DNA sequence: TGTGCCTGCTGTCATGGGGGGGCGCGGGAGGGGAGCTCCTACAATGAGCAGTTCTTC.

This clone was recorded only once. The chain combines TRBV6-5 with TRBJ2-4; D is undetermined. The CDR3 loop spans 12 amino acids. Trimming took off 5 bases at V and 13 bases at J, with 15 bases between the two ends. Germline V CDR1 and CDR2: MNHEY, SVGAGI. CDR3 nucleotide sequence: TGTGCCAGCAGTACACCAGGTGGTTTGCAGTACTTC. This codes for CASSTPGGLQYF.

The chain employs TRBV14 and TRBJ2-5; D is uncertain. Germline CDR1 is SGHDN and CDR2 is FVKESK. CDR3 length equals 16 residues. V was pared by 5 bases and J by 0 bases, with 16 bases between. The CDR3 DNA is TGTGCCAGCAGCAGGTGGTCCGGCGACTACCAAGAGACCCAGTACTTC. This encodes CASSRWSGDYQETQYF.

V gene TRBV19 combines with J gene TRBJ2-7; D is uncertain. The V gene's germline CDR1 is LNHDA and CDR2 SQIVND (reference sequence). Between the trimmed V and J ends, which lost 5 bases and 1 base, there was a span of 12 bases. The CDR3 runs to 14 residues. The CDR3 nucleotides are TGTGCCAGTAGTCTTCGGACGGAATCCTACGAGCAGTACTTC. Encoded protein: CASSLRTESYEQYF.

J is TRBJ2-3 and V is TRBV6-5; possibly TRBD1 for D (5 bases). Looked up from germline, CDR1 is MNHEY and CDR2 is SVGAGI. V was shortened by 5 bases and J by 3 bases, with 15 bases between the two germline ends. CDR3 length: 15 residues. The CDR3 bases are TGTGCCAGCAGTAACGGACAAGGTTTAACAGATACGCAGTATTTT. Amino acids: CASSNGQGLTDTQYF.

The V gene is TRBV5-1, the J gene TRBJ2-3; no firm D call. This CDR3 has 17 amino acids. The germline gives CDR1 SGHRS, CDR2 YFSETQ. V lost 2 bases to trimming and J lost 0 bases, with 16 bases between them. Written as DNA, the CDR3 is TGCGCCAGCAGCTTACAAGGAGTCCCAACTAGCACAGATACGCAGTATTTT. This sequence encodes CASSLQGVPTSTDTQYF.

V is TRBV5-3 and J is TRBJ2-3, with 8 nucleotides matching TRBD2. TRBV5-3 is an open reading frame, and its role is uncertain. The CDR3 extends over 17 amino acids. V trimming: 2 bases; J trimming: 2 bases; junction bases outside the gene matches: 10. Here the CDR3 DNA reads TGTGCCAGAAGCTTATCAGAGAGCGGGAGAGACACAGATACGCAGTATTTT. This translates into CARSLSESGRDTDTQYF.

CDR3 nucleotide sequence: TGTGCCAGTAGTCTCGTGGGTATTGCTGAAGCTTTCTTT. It encodes CASSLVGIAEAFF. The gene calls are TRBV19 and TRBJ1-1, with D unresolved. The CDR3 contains 13 residues. V gave up 5 bases and J gave up 6 bases, with 13 bases separating them. Germline V gene data show CDR1 as LNHDA and CDR2 as SQIVND (reference sequence). Based on the CDR3 plus reference TRBV19 and TRBJ1-1, the full variable domain is DGGITQSPKYLFRKEGQNVTLSCEQNLNHDAMYWYRQDPGQGLRLIYYSQIVNDFQKGDIAEGYSVSREKKESFPLTVTSAQKNPTAFYLCASSLVGIAEAFFGQGTRLTVV.

The CDR3 sequence is CASSFQGSYEQYF. The CDR3 region has the DNA TGTGCCAGCAGTTTTCAGGGCTCCTACGAGCAGTACTTC. This chain links TRBV28 with TRBJ2-7; weak D call: TRBD1 (5 bases). Trimming removed 3 bases from V and 0 bases from J, with 6 bases in between. Germline V gene data show CDR1 as MDHEN and CDR2 as SYDVKM. The CDR3 has 13 amino acids. Combining the CDR3 with reference TRBV28 and TRBJ2-7 gives the whole variable domain DVKVTQSSRYLVKRTGEKVFLECVQDMDHENMFWYRQDPGLGLRLIYFSYDVKMKEKGDIPEGYSVSREKKERFSLILESASTNQTSMYLCASSFQGSYEQYFGPGTRLTVT.

The rearrangement links TRBV10-1 to TRBJ1-5; D might be TRBD1 (5 bases). CDR1 WNHNN and CDR2 SYGVQD come from the germline V gene (reference sequence). V lost 7 bases to trimming and J lost 3 bases, with 19 bases between them. This CDR3 region has 16 residues. The CDR3 loop is CASTLRPGWDNQPQHF. CDR3 bases: TGCGCCAGCACTCTGAGGCCAGGGTGGGACAATCAGCCCCAGCATTTT.

The chain couples TRBV5-6 to TRBJ1-1; unclear D gene. Germline assignment: CDR1 SGHDT and CDR2 YYEEEE. This CDR3 contains 16 residues. Trimming stripped 3 bases from V and 1 base from J, with 16 bases between. In DNA, the CDR3 is TGTGCCAGCAGCTCAGCGGGAGCCCGAGAGAACACTGAAGCTTTCTTT. Translation: CASSSAGARENTEAFF.

The J gene is TRBJ2-1, the V gene TRBV21-1; the table's D call, TRBD2, has no DNA check behind it. TRBV21-1 is given as a pseudogene. The CDR3 extends over 17 amino acids. The chain's CDR3 is CASSKVLTGLAYNEQFF. The DNA of the CDR3 is TGTGCCAGCAGCAAAGTTCTAACGGGATTAGCCTACAATGAGCAGTTCTTC.

The J gene is TRBJ1-6, the V gene TRBV6-5; perhaps TRBD1 as D (6 bases). V was pared by 8 bases and J by 9 bases, with 14 bases between. Germline V lookup: CDR1 MNHEY, CDR2 SVGAGI. The CDR3 loop spans 13 amino acids. The chain's CDR3 is CASPDSSGSPLHF. The CDR3 nucleotides are TGTGCCAGCCCGGACAGTTCAGGTTCACCCCTCCACTTT.

The gene calls are TRBV14 and TRBJ2-5; tentative D call: TRBD1 (6 bases). V was shortened by 0 bases and J by 9 bases, with 17 bases between the two germline ends. CDR3 length equals 15 residues. CDR1 and CDR2 from the germline V gene are SGHDN and FVKESK. The CDR3 nucleotides read TGTGCCAGCAGCCAAGAGGTACAGGGCCCCCGGGCCCAGTACTTC. This sequence encodes CASSQEVQGPRAQYF. The full variable domain, with the rest looked up from reference TRBV14 and TRBJ2-5, is EAGVTQFPSHSVIEKGQTVTLRCDPISGHDNLYWYRRVMGKEIKFLLHFVKESKQDESGMPNNRFLAERTGGTYSTLKVQPAELEDSGVYFCASSQEVQGPRAQYFGPGTRLLVL.

The rearrangement uses TRBV18 and TRBJ1-6, with TRBD1 matching 9 bases. The trim removed 4 bases at V and 5 bases at J, leaving 3 bases unmatched. Germline values: CDR1 KGHSH, CDR2 LQKENI. CDR3 size: 15 residues. The CDR3 sequence is CASSLGTGNNSPLHF. In nucleotides, the CDR3 is TGTGCCAGCTCACTTGGGACAGGGAATAATTCACCCCTCCACTTT.

For this clone: The junction departs from germline at one end; a sequencing error may be responsible. The V call is TRBV6-7, the J call TRBJ2-1; TRBD2 might be the D (7 bases). TRBV6-7 is an ORF, and what it does is uncertain. The CDR3 totals 19 residues. The CDR3 here is CARSYGGAGAGSSYNEQFF. CDR3 nucleotide sequence: TGTGCCCGCAGTTATGGGGGGGCGGGGGCGGGGAGCTCCTACAATGAGCAGTTCTTC.